This T cell receptor beta chain was recorded in a study of T cells after yellow fever vaccination. This clonotype has just a few counts. Germline values: CDR1 LNHDA, CDR2 SQIVND (reference sequence). The CDR3 sequence is 15 residues long. V shed 5 bases, J shed 4 bases, and the junction held 5 bases outside the gene matches. Via MiXCR, TCRdb re-called the 5' RACE reads, giving one row per CDR3 protein. Seen here are hundreds of thousands of distinct CDR3 sequences, roughly a sixth observed once, and the top ten hold roughly a sixth. The specimen comprised PBMCs, sampled about 5 days after the first yellow fever vaccination. This TCR was sampled from a man aged 18 to 30 who received the YFV17D yellow fever vaccine. The V call is TRBV19, the J call TRBJ2-1; 10 nucleotides match TRBD2. CDR3 protein: CASSPLLAGYNEQFF. The CDR3 DNA follows: TGTGCCAGTAGTCCCCTACTAGCGGGATACAATGAGCAGTTCTTC.